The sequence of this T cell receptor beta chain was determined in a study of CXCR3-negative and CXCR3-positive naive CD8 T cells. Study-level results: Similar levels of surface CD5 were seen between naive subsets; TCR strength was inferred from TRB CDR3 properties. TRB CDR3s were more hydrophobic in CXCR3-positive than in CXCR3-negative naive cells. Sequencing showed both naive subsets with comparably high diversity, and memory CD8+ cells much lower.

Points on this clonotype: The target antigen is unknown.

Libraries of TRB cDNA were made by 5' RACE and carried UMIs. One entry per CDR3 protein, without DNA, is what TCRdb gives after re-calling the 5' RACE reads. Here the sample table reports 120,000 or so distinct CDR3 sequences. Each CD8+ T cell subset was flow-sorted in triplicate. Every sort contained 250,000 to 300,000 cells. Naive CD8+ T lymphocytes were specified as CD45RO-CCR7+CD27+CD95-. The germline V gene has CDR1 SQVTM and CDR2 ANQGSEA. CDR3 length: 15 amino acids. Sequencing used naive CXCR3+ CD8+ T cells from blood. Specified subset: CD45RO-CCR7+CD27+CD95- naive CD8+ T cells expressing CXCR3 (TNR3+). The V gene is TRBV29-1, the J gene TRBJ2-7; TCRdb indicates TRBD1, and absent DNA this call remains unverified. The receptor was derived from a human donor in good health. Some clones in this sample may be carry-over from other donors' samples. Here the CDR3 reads CSVEERRHGFVEQYF.